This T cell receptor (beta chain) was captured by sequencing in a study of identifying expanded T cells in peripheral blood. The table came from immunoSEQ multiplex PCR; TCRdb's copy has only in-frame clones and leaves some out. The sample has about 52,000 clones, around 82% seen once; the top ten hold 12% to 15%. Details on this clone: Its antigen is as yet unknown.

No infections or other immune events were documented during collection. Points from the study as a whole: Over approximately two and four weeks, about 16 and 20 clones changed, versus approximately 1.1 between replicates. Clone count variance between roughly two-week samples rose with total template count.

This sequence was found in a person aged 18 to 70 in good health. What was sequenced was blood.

The CDR3 sequence is CASSQVGASTDVYGYTF. The CDR3 DNA follows: TGCGCCAGCAGCCAAGTGGGGGCCTCTACTGACGTCTATGGCTACACCTTC. The chain employs TRBV4-1 and TRBJ1-2; possible D gene TRBD1, 6 bases. V gave up 1 base and J gave up 4 bases, with 19 bases separating them. CDR3 length: 17 residues. Germline CDR1 MGHRA, CDR2 YSYEKL.